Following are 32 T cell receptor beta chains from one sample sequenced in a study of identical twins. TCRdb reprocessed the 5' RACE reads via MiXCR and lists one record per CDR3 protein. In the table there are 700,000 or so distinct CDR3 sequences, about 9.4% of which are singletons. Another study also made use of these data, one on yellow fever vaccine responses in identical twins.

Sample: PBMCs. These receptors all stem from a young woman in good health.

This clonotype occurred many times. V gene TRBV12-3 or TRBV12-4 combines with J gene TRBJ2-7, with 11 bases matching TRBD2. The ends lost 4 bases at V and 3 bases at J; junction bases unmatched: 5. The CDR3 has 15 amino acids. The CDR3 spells CASSSGLAGFYEQYF. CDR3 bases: TGTGCCAGCAGTTCCGGACTAGCGGGTTTCTACGAGCAGTACTTC.

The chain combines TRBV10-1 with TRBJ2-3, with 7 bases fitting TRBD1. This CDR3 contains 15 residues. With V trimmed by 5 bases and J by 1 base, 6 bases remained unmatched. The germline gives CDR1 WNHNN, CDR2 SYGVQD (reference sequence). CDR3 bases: TGCGCCAGCAGTCCTCCAGGGGGACGCACAGATACGCAGTATTTT. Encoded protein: CASSPPGGRTDTQYF.

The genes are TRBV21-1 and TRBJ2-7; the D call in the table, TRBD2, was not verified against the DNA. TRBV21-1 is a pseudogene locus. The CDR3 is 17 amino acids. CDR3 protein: CASSIHPGLAGAYEQYF. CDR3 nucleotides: TGTGCCAGCAGCATACACCCTGGACTAGCGGGGGCCTACGAGCAGTACTTC.

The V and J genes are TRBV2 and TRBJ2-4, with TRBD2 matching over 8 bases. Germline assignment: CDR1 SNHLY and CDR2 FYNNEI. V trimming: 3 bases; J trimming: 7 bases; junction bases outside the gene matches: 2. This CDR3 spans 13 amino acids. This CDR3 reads CASSDGTRNIQYF. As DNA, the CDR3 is TGTGCCAGCAGTGATGGGACTAGGAACATTCAGTACTTC.

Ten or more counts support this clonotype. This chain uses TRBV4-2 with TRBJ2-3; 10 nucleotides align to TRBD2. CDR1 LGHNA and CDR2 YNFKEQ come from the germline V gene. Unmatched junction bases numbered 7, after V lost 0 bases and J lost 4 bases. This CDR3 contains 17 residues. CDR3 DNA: TGTGCCAGCAGCCAAGACGCGGCTAGCGGGAGCTCAGATACGCAGTATTTT. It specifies CASSQDAASGSSDTQYF.

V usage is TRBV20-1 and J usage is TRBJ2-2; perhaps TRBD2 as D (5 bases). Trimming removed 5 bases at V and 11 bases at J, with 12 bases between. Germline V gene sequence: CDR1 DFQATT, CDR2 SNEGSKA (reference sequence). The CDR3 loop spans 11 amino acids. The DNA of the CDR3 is TGCAGTGCTTGGACTCGAGCCGAGCTGTTTTTT. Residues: CSAWTRAELFF.

The CDR3 spells CASGSGSDTQYF. The DNA of the CDR3 is TGTGCCAGCGGATCAGGGTCAGATACGCAGTATTTT. The chain is built from TRBV5-6 and TRBJ2-3; TRBD1 might be the D (5 bases). Germline loops: CDR1 SGHDT, CDR2 YYEEEE. V was trimmed by 7 bases and J by 4 bases, leaving 10 bases between them. This CDR3 is 12 amino acids long.

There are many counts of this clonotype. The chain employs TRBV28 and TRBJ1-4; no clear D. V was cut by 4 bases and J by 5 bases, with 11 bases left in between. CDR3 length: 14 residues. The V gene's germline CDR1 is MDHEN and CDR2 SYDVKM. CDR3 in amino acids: CASSSSGKNEKLFF. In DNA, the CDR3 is TGTGCCAGCAGTTCATCGGGAAAGAATGAAAAACTGTTTTTT.

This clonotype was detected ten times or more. CDR3 DNA sequence: TGCAGTGCTAAATTTCCCATGACGGGACCCTACGAGCAGTACTTC. Amino acids: CSAKFPMTGPYEQYF. This chain joins TRBV20-1 and TRBJ2-7; D is tentatively TRBD1 or TRBD2 (5 bases each). CDR1 DFQATT and CDR2 SNEGSKA come from the germline V gene (reference sequence). There are 15 residues in the CDR3. V was shortened by 4 bases and J by 2 bases, with 18 bases between the two germline ends.

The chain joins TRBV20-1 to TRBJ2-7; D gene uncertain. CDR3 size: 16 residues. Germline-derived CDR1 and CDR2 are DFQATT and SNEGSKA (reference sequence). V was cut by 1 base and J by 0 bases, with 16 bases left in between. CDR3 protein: CSARGPDTASSYEQYF. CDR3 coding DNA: TGCAGTGCTAGAGGCCCCGATACGGCGAGCTCCTACGAGCAGTACTTC.

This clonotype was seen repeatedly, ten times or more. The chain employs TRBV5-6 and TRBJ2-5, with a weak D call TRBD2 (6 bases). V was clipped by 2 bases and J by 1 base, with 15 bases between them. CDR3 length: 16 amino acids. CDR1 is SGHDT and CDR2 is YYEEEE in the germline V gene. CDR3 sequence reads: CASSLKVPGGQETQYF. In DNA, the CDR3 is TGTGCCAGCAGCTTAAAAGTCCCCGGGGGCCAAGAGACCCAGTACTTC.

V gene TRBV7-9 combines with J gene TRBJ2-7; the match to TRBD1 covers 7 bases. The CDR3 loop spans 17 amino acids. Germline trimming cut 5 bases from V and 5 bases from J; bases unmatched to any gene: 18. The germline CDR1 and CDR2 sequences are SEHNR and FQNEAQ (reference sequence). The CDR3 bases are TGTGCCAGCAGCCCTCCGAGGGGGCCAGGGATTATTAACGAGCAGTACTTC. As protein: CASSPPRGPGIINEQYF.

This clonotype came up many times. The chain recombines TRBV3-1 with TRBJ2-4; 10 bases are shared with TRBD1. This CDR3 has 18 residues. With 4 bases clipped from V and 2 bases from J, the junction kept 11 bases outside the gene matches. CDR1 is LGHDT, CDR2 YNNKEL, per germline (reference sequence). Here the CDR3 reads CASSPGTTGGWTKNIQYF. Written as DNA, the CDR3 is TGTGCCAGCAGCCCCGGGACGACAGGGGGCTGGACCAAAAACATTCAGTACTTC.

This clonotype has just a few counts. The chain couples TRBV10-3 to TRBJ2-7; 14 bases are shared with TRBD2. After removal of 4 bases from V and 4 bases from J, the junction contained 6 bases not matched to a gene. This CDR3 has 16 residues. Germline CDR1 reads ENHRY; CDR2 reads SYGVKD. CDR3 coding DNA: TGTGCCATCAGTGGGGGGACTAGCGGGAGTCCTTACGAGCAGTACTTC. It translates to CAISGGTSGSPYEQYF.

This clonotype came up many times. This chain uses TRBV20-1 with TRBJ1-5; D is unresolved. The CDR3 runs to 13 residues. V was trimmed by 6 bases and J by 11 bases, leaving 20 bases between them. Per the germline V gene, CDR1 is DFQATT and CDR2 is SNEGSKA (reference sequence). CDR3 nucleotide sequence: TGCAGTGCCCGTATGTCGGGAGCCCAGGCCCAGCATTTT. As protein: CSARMSGAQAQHF.

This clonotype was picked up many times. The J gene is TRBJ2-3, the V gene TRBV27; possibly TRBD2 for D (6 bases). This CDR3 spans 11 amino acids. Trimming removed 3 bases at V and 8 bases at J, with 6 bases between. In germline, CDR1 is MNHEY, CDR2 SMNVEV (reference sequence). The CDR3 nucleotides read TGTGCCAGCAGTTTCGGGGGTACGCAGTATTTT. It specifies CASSFGGTQYF.

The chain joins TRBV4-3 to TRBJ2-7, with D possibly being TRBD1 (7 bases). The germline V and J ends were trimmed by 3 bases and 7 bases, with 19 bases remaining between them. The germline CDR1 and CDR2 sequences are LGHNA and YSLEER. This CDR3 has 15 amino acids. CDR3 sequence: CASSQPGTAREEQYF. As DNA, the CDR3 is TGCGCCAGCAGCCAGCCTGGGACAGCTCGGGAGGAGCAGTACTTC.

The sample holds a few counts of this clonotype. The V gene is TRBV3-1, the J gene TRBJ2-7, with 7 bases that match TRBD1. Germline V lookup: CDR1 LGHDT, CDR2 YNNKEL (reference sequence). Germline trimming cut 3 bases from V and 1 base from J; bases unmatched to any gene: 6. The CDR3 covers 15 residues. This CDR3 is CASSHTGTESYEQYF. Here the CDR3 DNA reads TGTGCCAGCAGCCATACCGGGACAGAATCCTACGAGCAGTACTTC.

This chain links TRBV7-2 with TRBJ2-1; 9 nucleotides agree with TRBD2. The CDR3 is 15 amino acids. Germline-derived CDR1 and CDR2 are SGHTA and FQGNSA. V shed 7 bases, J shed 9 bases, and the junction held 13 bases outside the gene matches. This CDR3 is CASTESAGGRTEQFF. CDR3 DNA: TGTGCCAGCACCGAATCGGCGGGGGGGCGGACTGAGCAGTTCTTC. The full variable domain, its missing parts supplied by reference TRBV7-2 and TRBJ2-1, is GAGVSQSPSNKVTEKGKDVELRCDPISGHTALYWYRQSLGQGLEFLIYFQGNSAPDKSGLPSDRFSAERTGGSVSTLTIQRTQQEDSAVYLCASTESAGGRTEQFFGPGTRLTVL.

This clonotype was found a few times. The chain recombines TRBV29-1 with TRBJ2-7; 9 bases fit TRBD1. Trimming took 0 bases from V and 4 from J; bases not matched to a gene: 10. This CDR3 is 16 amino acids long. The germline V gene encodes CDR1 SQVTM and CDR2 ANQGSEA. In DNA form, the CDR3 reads TGCAGCGTTGAAGATGTTTCCGGGACAGGGCTATACGAGCAGTACTTC. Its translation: CSVEDVSGTGLYEQYF.

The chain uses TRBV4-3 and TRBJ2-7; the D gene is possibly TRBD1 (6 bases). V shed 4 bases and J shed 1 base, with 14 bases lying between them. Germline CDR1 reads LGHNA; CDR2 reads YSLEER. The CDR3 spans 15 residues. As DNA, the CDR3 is TGCGCCAGCAGCCCCTTCCTAGGGGGTTCCTACGAGCAGTACTTC. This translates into CASSPFLGGSYEQYF.

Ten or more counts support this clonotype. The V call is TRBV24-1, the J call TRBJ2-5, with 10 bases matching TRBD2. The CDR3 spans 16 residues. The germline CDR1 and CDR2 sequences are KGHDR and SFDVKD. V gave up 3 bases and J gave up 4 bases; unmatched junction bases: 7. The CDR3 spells CATSDPSGGIRETQYF. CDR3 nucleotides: TGTGCCACCAGTGATCCTAGCGGGGGCATAAGAGAGACCCAGTACTTC.

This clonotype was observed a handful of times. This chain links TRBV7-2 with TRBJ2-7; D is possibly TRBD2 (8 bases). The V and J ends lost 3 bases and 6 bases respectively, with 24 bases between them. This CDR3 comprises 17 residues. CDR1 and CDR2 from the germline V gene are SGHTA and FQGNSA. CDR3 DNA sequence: TGTGCCAGCAGCTTGAGGCCAGGGGGGACTAGATACCGCGAGCAGTACTTC. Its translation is CASSLRPGGTRYREQYF.

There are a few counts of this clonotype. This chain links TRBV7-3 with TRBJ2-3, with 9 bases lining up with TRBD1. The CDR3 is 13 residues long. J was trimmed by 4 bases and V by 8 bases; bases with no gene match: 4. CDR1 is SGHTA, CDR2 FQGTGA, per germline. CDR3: CASSGQGPDTQYF. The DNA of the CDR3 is TGTGCCAGCTCGGGACAGGGCCCAGATACGCAGTATTTT.

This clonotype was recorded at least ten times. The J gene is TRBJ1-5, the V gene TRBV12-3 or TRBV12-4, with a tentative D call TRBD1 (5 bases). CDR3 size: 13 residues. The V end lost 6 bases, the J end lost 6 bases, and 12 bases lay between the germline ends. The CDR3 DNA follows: TGTGCCAGCAGCCCGCAGGGAGTTCAGCCCCAGCATTTT. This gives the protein CASSPQGVQPQHF.

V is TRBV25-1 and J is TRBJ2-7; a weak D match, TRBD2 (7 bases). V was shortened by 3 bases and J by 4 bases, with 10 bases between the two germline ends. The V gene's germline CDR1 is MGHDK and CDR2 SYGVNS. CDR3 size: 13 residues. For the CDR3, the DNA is TGTGCCAGCAGTGAGGGGGGGGCTTACGAGCAGTACTTC. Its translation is CASSEGGAYEQYF.

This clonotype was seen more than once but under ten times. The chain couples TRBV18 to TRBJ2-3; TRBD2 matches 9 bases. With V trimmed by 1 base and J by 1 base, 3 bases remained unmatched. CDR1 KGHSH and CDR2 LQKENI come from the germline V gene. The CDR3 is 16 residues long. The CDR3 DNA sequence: TGTGCCAGCTCACCACGTGGCGGGGGGGGCACAGATACGCAGTATTTT. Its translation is CASSPRGGGGTDTQYF.

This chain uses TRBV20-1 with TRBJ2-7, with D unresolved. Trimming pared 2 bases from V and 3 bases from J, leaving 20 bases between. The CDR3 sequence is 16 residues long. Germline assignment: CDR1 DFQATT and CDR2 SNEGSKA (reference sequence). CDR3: CSARPLIGPNNYEQYF. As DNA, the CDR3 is TGCAGTGCTAGACCCCTTATCGGACCCAACAACTACGAGCAGTACTTC.

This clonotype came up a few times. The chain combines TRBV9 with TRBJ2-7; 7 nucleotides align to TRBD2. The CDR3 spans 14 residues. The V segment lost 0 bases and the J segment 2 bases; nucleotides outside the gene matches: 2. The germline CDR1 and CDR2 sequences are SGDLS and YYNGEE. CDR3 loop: CASSVASGTYEQYF. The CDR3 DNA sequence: TGTGCCAGCAGCGTAGCTAGCGGTACCTACGAGCAGTACTTC. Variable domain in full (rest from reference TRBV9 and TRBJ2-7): DSGVTQTPKHLITATGQRVTLRCSPRSGDLSVYWYQQSLDQGLQFLIQYYNGEERAKGNILERFSAQQFPDLHSELNLSSLELGDSALYFCASSVASGTYEQYFGPGTRLTVT.

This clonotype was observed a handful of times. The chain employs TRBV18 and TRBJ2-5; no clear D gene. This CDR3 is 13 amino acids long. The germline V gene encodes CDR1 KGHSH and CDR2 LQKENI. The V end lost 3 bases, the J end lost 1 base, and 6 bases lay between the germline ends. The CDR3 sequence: CASSPLAQETQYF. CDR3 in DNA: TGTGCCAGCTCACCTTTGGCCCAAGAGACCCAGTACTTC.

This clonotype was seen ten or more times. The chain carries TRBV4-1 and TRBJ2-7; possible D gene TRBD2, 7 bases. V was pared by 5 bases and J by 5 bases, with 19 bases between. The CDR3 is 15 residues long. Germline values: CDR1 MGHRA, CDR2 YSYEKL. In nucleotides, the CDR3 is TGCGCCAGCAGCTTAACTCCGGGGGGCGGGAACGAGCAGTACTTC. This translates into CASSLTPGGGNEQYF.

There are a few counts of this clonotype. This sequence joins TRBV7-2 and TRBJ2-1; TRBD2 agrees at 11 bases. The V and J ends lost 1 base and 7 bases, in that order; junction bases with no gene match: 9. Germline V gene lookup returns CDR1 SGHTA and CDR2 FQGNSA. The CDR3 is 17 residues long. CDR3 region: CASSLVSLAGGGNEQFF. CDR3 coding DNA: TGTGCCAGCAGCTTAGTATCATTAGCGGGAGGGGGTAATGAGCAGTTCTTC.